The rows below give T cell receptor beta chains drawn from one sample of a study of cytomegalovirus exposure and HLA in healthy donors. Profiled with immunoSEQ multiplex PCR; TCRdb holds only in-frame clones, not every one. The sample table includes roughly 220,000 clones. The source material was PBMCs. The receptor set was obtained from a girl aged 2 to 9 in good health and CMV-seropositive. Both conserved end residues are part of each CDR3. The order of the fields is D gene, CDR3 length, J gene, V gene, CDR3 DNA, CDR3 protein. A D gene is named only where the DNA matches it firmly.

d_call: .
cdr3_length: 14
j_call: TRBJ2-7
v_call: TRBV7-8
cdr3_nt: TGTGCCAGCAGCTTAGAGCAGCGAACCTACGAGCAGTACTTC
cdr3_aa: CASSLEQRTYEQYF

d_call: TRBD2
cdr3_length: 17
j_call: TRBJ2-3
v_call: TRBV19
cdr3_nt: TGTGCCAGTAGTATAGTCCCGGGACTAGCGGGATTAGATACGCAGTATTTT
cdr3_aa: CASSIVPGLAGLDTQYF

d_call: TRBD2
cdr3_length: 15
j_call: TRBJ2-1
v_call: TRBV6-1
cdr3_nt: TGTGCCAGCAGTGAAGGACTAGCGGGAGGTGATGAGCAGTTCTTC
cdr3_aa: CASSEGLAGGDEQFF

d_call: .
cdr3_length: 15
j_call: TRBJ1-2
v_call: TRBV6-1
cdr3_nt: TGTGCCAGCAGGGCTAGCGTCGGCCGGGGAGATGGCTACACCTTC
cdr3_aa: CASRASVGRGDGYTF

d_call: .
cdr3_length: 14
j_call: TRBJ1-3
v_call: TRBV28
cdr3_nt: TGTGCCAGCAGTGCTGCCGGGTCAGGAAACACCATATATTTT
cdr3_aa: CASSAAGSGNTIYF

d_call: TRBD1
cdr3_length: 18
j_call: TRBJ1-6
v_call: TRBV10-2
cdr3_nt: TGCGCCAGCAGTGAGTCGGCGGGCAGGGGGTATGACAATTCACCCCTCCACTTT
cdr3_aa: CASSESAGRGYDNSPLHF

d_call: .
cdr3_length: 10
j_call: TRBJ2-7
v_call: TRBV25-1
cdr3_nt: TGTGCCAGCAGTGGAAGCTCTCAGTACTTC
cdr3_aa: CASSGSSQYF

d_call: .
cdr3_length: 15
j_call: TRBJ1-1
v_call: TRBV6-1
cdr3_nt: TGTGCCAGCAGTGAAGCTGCGGGGGTGAGCACTGAAGCTTTCTTT
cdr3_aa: CASSEAAGVSTEAFF

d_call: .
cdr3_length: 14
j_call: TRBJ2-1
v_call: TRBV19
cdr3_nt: TGTGCCAGTAATGTAGGAGACTCCTACAATGAGCAGTTCTTC
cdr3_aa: CASNVGDSYNEQFF

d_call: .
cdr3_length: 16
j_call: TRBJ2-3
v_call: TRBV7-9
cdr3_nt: TGTGCCAGCAGCTTAGCTTGGGGGGAGGAACCAGATACGCAGTATTTT
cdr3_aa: CASSLAWGEEPDTQYF

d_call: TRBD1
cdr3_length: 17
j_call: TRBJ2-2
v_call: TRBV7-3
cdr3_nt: TGTGCCAGCAGCCTCCGAGGGGGACAGTCGAACACCGGGGAGCTGTTTTTT
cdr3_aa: CASSLRGGQSNTGELFF

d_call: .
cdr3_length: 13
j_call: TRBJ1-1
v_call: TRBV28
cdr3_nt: TGTGCCAGCAGTTTAAGGAGTTGGGTGGGAGCTTTCTTT
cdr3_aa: CASSLRSWVGAFF

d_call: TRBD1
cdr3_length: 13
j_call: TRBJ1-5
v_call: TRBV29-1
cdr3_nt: TGCAGCGTTGTTGACAGGGAAAGTCAGCCCCAGCATTTT
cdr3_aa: CSVVDRESQPQHF

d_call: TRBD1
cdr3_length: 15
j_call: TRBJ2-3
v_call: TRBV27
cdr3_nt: TGTGCCAGCAGTTTACGCGTCAGGGGGACAGATACGCAGTATTTT
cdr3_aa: CASSLRVRGTDTQYF

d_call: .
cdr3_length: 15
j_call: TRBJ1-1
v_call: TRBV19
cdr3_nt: TGTGCCAGTAGTATAGATACTTATCCGAACACTGAAGCTTTCTTT
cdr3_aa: CASSIDTYPNTEAFF

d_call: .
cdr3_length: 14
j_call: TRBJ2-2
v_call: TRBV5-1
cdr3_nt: TGCGCCAGCAGCGTACAGGGTTCGTCCGGGGAGCTGTTTTTT
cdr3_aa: CASSVQGSSGELFF

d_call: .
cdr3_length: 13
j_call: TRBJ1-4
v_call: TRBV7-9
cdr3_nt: TGTGCCAGCAGCAGGGGCCTAATCGAAAAACTGTTTTTT
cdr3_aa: CASSRGLIEKLFF

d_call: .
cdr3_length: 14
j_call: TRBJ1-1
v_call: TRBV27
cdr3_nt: TGTGCCAGCAGTTTAGTCGGGGGGAACACTGAAGCTTTCTTT
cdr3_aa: CASSLVGGNTEAFF

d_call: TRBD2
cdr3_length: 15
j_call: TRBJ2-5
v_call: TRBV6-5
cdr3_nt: TGTGCCAGCAGCATTGGGACTAGCGGGAGGGAGACCCAGTACTTC
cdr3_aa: CASSIGTSGRETQYF

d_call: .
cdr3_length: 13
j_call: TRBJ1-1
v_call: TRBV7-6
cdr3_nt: TGTGCCAGCAGCTCAAGCGACTCCACTGAAGCTTTCTTT
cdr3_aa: CASSSSDSTEAFF